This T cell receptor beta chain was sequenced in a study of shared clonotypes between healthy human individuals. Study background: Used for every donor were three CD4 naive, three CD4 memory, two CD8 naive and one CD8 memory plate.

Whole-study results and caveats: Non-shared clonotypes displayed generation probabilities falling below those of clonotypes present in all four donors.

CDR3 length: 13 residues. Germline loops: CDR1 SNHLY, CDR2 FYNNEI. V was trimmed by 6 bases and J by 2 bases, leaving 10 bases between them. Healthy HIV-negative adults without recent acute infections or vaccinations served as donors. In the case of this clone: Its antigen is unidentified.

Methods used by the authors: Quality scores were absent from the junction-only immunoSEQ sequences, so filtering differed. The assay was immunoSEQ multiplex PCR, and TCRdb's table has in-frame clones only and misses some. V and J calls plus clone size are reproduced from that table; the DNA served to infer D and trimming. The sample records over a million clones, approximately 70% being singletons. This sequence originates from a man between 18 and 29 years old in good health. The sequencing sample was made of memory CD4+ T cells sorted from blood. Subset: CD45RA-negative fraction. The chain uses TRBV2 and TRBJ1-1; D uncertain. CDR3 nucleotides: TGTGCCAGCAGCGCTGACGTAAACACTGAAGCTTTCTTT. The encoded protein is CASSADVNTEAFF.